Here is one T cell receptor beta chain with its context. These data are taken from a study of shared T cell receptors in the human thymus. Method: immunoSEQ multiplex PCR; TCRdb's copy keeps in-frame clones and lacks some. The sample includes hundreds of thousands of clones, approximately 78% of them seen just once. Trimming cost V 0 bases and J 0 bases, with 8 bases left between them. Germline V gene lookup returns CDR1 SEHNR and CDR2 FQNEAQ (reference sequence). This CDR3 is built from 15 residues. The same sample was also used in a study of human thymus T cells. From that second work: Resected material from corrective heart surgery provided the thymus tissue analysed.

The source of this sequence is a boy under two years old with a congenital heart defect. Sequenced material: thymocytes. V and J are TRBV7-9 and TRBJ1-1, with D perhaps TRBD1 (5 bases). The CDR3 region is CASSLARDVNTEAFF. CDR3 coding DNA: TGTGCCAGCAGCTTAGCCAGGGATGTGAACACTGAAGCTTTCTTT.